The rows below give T cell receptor beta chains drawn from one sample of a study of T cell repertoires in cytomegalovirus infection. One entry per CDR3 protein, called by TCRdb with MiXCR from the reads. The repertoire has some 680,000 distinct CDR3 sequences, 35% of them found once; the top ten carry around 2.6%. Material: PBMCs. Receptors originate from a human donor in good health (CMV status not recorded). Some clones in this sample may be carry-over from other donors' samples. CDR3s include the opening cysteine and the closing phenylalanine or tryptophan. D genes are given only for firm matches. Only part of the rows carry a size: once, few, many, or a class if the clone is expanded.

V,D,size,J,CDR3,DNA
TRBV11-2,-,many,TRBJ2-5,CASSLFFGAGEETQYF,TGTGCCAGCAGCTTATTTTTCGGGGCAGGGGAAGAGACCCAGTACTTC
TRBV4-1,-,-,TRBJ1-5,CASSQVWSDQPQHF,TGCGCCAGCAGCCAAGTGTGGTCGGACCAGCCCCAGCATTTT
TRBV28,TRBD2,-,TRBJ2-7,CASSSQTSGVSYEQYF,TGTGCCAGCAGTTCCCAGACTAGCGGAGTCTCCTACGAGCAGTACTTC
TRBV10-3,TRBD2,once,TRBJ2-2,CAISESASGRSWNTGELFF,TGTGCCATCAGTGAGTCGGCTAGCGGGAGATCGTGGAACACCGGGGAGCTGTTTTTT
TRBV28,TRBD1,-,TRBJ1-2,CASSSPGQGQYGYTF,TGTGCCAGCAGTTCGCCGGGACAGGGGCAATATGGCTACACCTTC
TRBV7-9,-,-,TRBJ1-1,CASSPPGVSRNTEAFF,TGTGCCAGCAGCCCCCCAGGGGTGTCAAGGAACACTGAAGCTTTCTTT
TRBV7-9,TRBD2,few,TRBJ2-7,CASSPKGGVEQYF,TGTGCCAGCAGCCCTAAGGGAGGGGTCGAGCAGTACTTC
TRBV28,TRBD1,few,TRBJ2-7,CASSASGTGFYEQYF,TGTGCCAGCAGTGCCTCCGGGACAGGCTTCTACGAGCAGTACTTC
TRBV7-9,TRBD1,many,TRBJ1-5,CASSLGTGKQPQHF,TGTGCCAGCAGCTTAGGGACAGGGAAGCAGCCCCAGCATTTT
TRBV6-5,TRBD1,-,TRBJ2-7,CASSYGGQGDYEQYF,TGTGCCAGCAGTTACGGGGGACAGGGGGATTACGAGCAGTACTTC
TRBV20-1,TRBD1,-,TRBJ1-6,CSARPQGGSYNSPLHF,TGCAGTGCTAGACCACAGGGGGGCTCCTATAATTCACCCCTCCACTTT
TRBV7-2,TRBD2,few,TRBJ2-5,CASSIPTSGRETQYF,TGTGCCAGCAGCATCCCGACTAGCGGGAGGGAGACCCAGTACTTC
TRBV7-8,TRBD1,many,TRBJ2-7,CASSLNLDRAPYEQYF,TGTGCCAGCAGCTTAAATCTTGACAGGGCGCCTTACGAGCAGTACTTC
TRBV28,-,few,TRBJ1-6,CASSLYGEHSYNSPLHF,TGTGCCAGCAGTTTATACGGGGAGCACTCCTATAATTCACCCCTCCACTTT
TRBV15,-,few,TRBJ2-6,CATSGGKSGANVLTF,TGTGCCACCAGCGGAGGGAAATCTGGGGCCAACGTCCTGACTTTC
TRBV20-1,-,few,TRBJ1-1,CTPQSMNTEAFF,TGCACCCCACAATCCATGAACACTGAAGCTTTCTTT
TRBV7-2,-,many,TRBJ2-5,CASSARPRGPETQYF,TGTGCCAGCAGCGCACGGCCCAGGGGTCCAGAGACCCAGTACTTC
TRBV2,-,-,TRBJ2-6,CASFSPANVLTF,TGTGCCAGCTTCTCACCCGCCAACGTCCTGACTTTC
TRBV12-3/TRBV12-4,TRBD2,few,TRBJ2-1,CASSPSTSGSDEQFF,TGTGCCAGCAGTCCATCGACTAGCGGGAGCGATGAGCAGTTCTTC
TRBV28,-,-,TRBJ2-1,CASSLFVLEQFF,TGTGCCAGCAGTTTATTTGTCCTAGAGCAGTTCTTC
TRBV10-3,-,few,TRBJ1-6,CAISESQGGGLLSPLHF,TGTGCCATCAGTGAGTCGCAAGGGGGTGGACTCCTTTCACCCCTCCACTTT
TRBV28,TRBD1,few,TRBJ1-2,CASSQTGGYGYTF,TGTGCCAGCAGTCAGACAGGGGGGTATGGCTACACCTTC
TRBV7-9,-,few,TRBJ2-3,CASSYRTGRGGDTQYF,TGTGCCAGCAGCTACCGTACAGGGAGAGGAGGAGATACGCAGTATTTT
TRBV20-1,-,-,TRBJ1-5,CSARVSGAVSNQPQHF,TGCAGTGCTAGAGTATCTGGGGCAGTCTCTAATCAGCCCCAGCATTTT
TRBV4-1,-,few,TRBJ1-6,CASSRGLGAQLLHF,TGCGCCAGCAGCCGCGGACTTGGAGCGCAACTCCTCCACTTT
TRBV20-1,-,few,TRBJ1-4,CSASTGSGSNEKLFF,TGCAGTGCTAGTACCGGGTCCGGCTCTAATGAAAAACTGTTTTTT
TRBV19,TRBD2,-,TRBJ2-1,CASSMGLAGENEQFF,TGTGCCAGTAGTATGGGACTAGCGGGAGAGAATGAGCAGTTCTTC
TRBV27,-,few,TRBJ2-2,CASSQGTNTGELFF,TGTGCCAGCAGTCAAGGAACGAACACCGGGGAGCTGTTTTTT
TRBV6-1,-,few,TRBJ2-7,CASSEWGPRGEQYF,TGTGCCAGCAGTGAATGGGGGCCTCGCGGCGAGCAGTACTTC
TRBV6-1,TRBD1,-,TRBJ2-7,CASRPGTVFYEQYF,TGTGCCAGCAGACCCGGGACAGTATTCTACGAGCAGTACTTC
TRBV12-3/TRBV12-4,TRBD1,many,TRBJ2-4,CASSWDRGRNIQYF,TGTGCCAGCAGTTGGGACAGGGGGCGCAACATTCAGTACTTC
TRBV9,TRBD2,-,TRBJ2-5,CASSVGLAEETQYF,TGTGCCAGCAGCGTGGGACTAGCGGAGGAGACCCAGTACTTC
TRBV12-3/TRBV12-4,-,-,TRBJ1-1,CASSPPRVLSNTEAFF,TGTGCCAGCAGCCCCCCCAGGGTACTATCGAACACTGAAGCTTTCTTT
TRBV28,-,-,TRBJ2-5,CASSLPWQEETQYF,TGTGCCAGCAGTTTACCCTGGCAGGAAGAGACCCAGTACTTC
TRBV7-9,-,few,TRBJ1-2,CASSLEARANYGYTF,TGTGCCAGCAGCTTAGAAGCTAGAGCTAACTATGGCTACACCTTC
TRBV7-1,TRBD2,once,TRBJ2-2,CASSSPPMTSGSTGELFF,TGTGCCAGCAGCTCACCTCCTATGACTAGCGGGTCAACCGGGGAGCTGTTTTTT
TRBV7-2,-,many,TRBJ2-7,CASSFPQGGSYEQYF,TGTGCCAGCAGCTTCCCTCAGGGGGGTAGTTACGAGCAGTACTTC
TRBV6-1,-,few,TRBJ2-2,CASSLLLAGELFF,TGTGCCAGCAGCCTTTTACTGGCCGGGGAGCTGTTTTTT
TRBV6-6,-,few,TRBJ1-6,CASTQRDSNSPLHF,TGTGCCAGCACCCAGCGGGATTCTAATTCACCCCTCCACTTT
TRBV2,-,-,TRBJ2-1,CASSELVQGLLQNEQFF,TGTGCCAGCAGTGAACTTGTGCAGGGACTCCTACAGAATGAGCAGTTCTTC
TRBV7-2,TRBD1,many,TRBJ2-2,CASSWTGNTGELFF,TGTGCCAGCAGCTGGACAGGGAATACCGGGGAGCTGTTTTTT
TRBV6-5,TRBD2,-,TRBJ2-1,CASSYSGLAGPNEQFF,TGTGCCAGCAGTTACTCGGGACTAGCGGGGCCCAATGAGCAGTTCTTC
TRBV23-1,TRBD1,once,TRBJ1-6,CASRYRDRGLLDSPLHF,TGCGCCAGCAGATACCGGGACAGGGGGCTTCTGGATTCACCCCTCCACTTT
TRBV5-1,TRBD1,many,TRBJ2-4,CASSLASTGVLGIQYF,TGCGCCAGCAGCTTGGCCTCGACAGGGGTGCTTGGCATTCAGTACTTC
TRBV12-3/TRBV12-4,TRBD1,-,TRBJ2-5,CASSHEGASQETQYF,TGTGCCAGCAGTCACGAGGGGGCATCCCAAGAGACCCAGTACTTC
TRBV6-5,TRBD1,-,TRBJ1-1,CASSYFSGTGSAFF,TGTGCCAGCAGTTACTTCTCCGGGACAGGGTCGGCTTTCTTT
TRBV28,TRBD2,few,TRBJ2-7,CASSLPITLTSAYYEQYF,TGTGCCAGCAGTTTACCCATCACCTTGACTAGCGCCTACTACGAGCAGTACTTC
TRBV11-2,TRBD2,-,TRBJ2-3,CASSLPLTTGLGTSGRAGTDTQYF,TGTGCCAGCAGCTTACCCCTGACGACAGGGCTAGGGACTAGCGGGAGGGCTGGCACAGATACGCAGTATTTT
TRBV19,-,-,TRBJ2-7,CASSIPQRRYEQYF,TGTGCCAGTAGTATCCCCCAGCGGCGGTACGAGCAGTACTTC
TRBV6-6,TRBD2,-,TRBJ2-3,CASSYSGVSGGVTDKQYF,TGTGCCAGCAGTTACTCGGGGGTTAGCGGGGGGGTCACAGATAAGCAGTATTTT
TRBV29-1,TRBD1,-,TRBJ1-2,CSVVQGAASYGYTF,TGCAGCGTTGTGCAGGGGGCTGCTAGCTATGGCTACACCTTC
TRBV7-2,-,-,TRBJ2-7,CASSAGASREQYF,TGTGCCAGCAGCGCAGGAGCTTCACGCGAGCAGTACTTC
TRBV11-2,TRBD2,few,TRBJ2-1,CASSPMVGGRSEQFF,TGTGCCAGCAGCCCGATGGTCGGCGGGAGGTCTGAGCAGTTCTTC
TRBV28,TRBD1,once,TRBJ1-2,CASSLGLRQGASTF,TGTGCCAGCAGCCTCGGTTTAAGACAGGGGGCCAGCACCTTC
TRBV12-3/TRBV12-4,-,many,TRBJ1-1,CASSSPRWGGNTEAFF,TGTGCCAGCAGTTCCCCCCGGTGGGGGGGGAACACTGAAGCTTTCTTT
TRBV6-5,-,-,TRBJ1-1,CASSYSRRIPEAFF,TGTGCCAGCAGTTACTCGAGGAGGATCCCTGAAGCTTTCTTT